These 23 T cell receptor beta chains share one sample of origin, sequenced in a study of glioma-infiltrating T cells after dendritic cell vaccination. Time point: after dendritic cell vaccination, including at tumor progression/relapse. TCRdb's table, derived via immunoSEQ multiplex PCR, lists solely in-frame clones and lacks some. The sample includes 65,000 to 80,000 clones, 87% seen only once; the top ten take about 2.2%. The source material was blood, sampled after dendritic cell vaccination. The receptors were sampled from a human donor with glioblastoma.

The rearrangement joins TRBV19 to TRBJ1-1, with 8 bases matching TRBD1. CDR3 length: 14 amino acids. Germline CDR1 and CDR2: LNHDA and SQIVND (reference sequence). V trimming: 5 bases; J trimming: 5 bases; junction bases outside the gene matches: 7. The CDR3 protein is CASSGQGGRTEAFF. The CDR3 region has the DNA TGTGCCAGTAGTGGACAGGGCGGTCGAACTGAAGCTTTCTTT.

The chain links TRBV4-1 to TRBJ2-2, with D possibly being TRBD2 (6 bases). The CDR3 consists of 16 residues. The V and J ends lost 0 bases and 5 bases respectively, with 13 bases between them. Germline V gene lookup returns CDR1 MGHRA and CDR2 YSYEKL. The CDR3: CASSQEGVGGTGELFF. In nucleotides, the CDR3 is TGCGCCAGCAGCCAAGAGGGAGTGGGGGGTACCGGGGAGCTGTTTTTT.

The rearrangement uses TRBV18 and TRBJ1-1; possible D gene TRBD1, 5 bases. This CDR3 has 17 amino acids. The germline gives CDR1 KGHSH, CDR2 LQKENI. Trimming took 3 bases from V and 3 from J, leaving 20 bases between them. The CDR3 loop reads CASSPDGSRWGDTEAFF. CDR3 sequence (DNA): TGTGCCAGCTCACCCGACGGTTCGCGCTGGGGGGACACTGAAGCTTTCTTT.

This clone showed up just a few times. The V and J genes are TRBV6-1 and TRBJ2-7; 10 bases fit TRBD1. J lost 5 bases, V lost 6 bases, and 4 bases had no gene match. The CDR3 is 13 amino acids. Germline CDR1 is MNHNS and CDR2 is SASEGT. CDR3 DNA: TGTGCCAGCAGACGGACAGGGGGGGACGAGCAGTACTTC. Protein product: CASRRTGGDEQYF.

The V gene is TRBV6-6, the J gene TRBJ1-1; possibly TRBD1 for D (5 bases). Deletions cut 0 bases from V and 6 bases from J, with 14 bases between. The CDR3 runs 15 residues. Germline CDR1 MNHNY, CDR2 SVGAGI (reference sequence). The CDR3 region is CASSYSRQGGAEAFF. The CDR3 region has the DNA TGTGCCAGCAGTTACTCGAGGCAGGGTGGTGCTGAAGCTTTCTTT.

The rearrangement uses TRBV19 and TRBJ2-2; D is uncertain. The ends were cut back, 8 bases at V and 6 bases at J, with 16 bases in the middle. CDR1 and CDR2 (germline): LNHDA, SQIVND (reference sequence). The CDR3 is 14 amino acids. The CDR3 DNA reads as TGTGCCAGTCATAGGAGTACCCATCCCGGGGAGCTGTTTTTT. It codes for CASHRSTHPGELFF.

V is TRBV5-6 and J is TRBJ1-3; a weak D match, TRBD1 (5 bases). Germline V gene sequence: CDR1 SGHDT, CDR2 YYEEEE. V lost 4 bases and J 1 base, leaving 15 bases between the germline ends. The CDR3 runs to 16 residues. The CDR3 region has the DNA TGTGCCAGCAGCAGAAATCCAGGGATATCTGGAAACACCATATATTTT. Its translation: CASSRNPGISGNTIYF.

The gene calls are TRBV5-1 and TRBJ2-7, with D possibly TRBD2 on 6 matching bases. CDR3 size: 15 residues. CDR1 SGHRS and CDR2 YFSETQ come from the germline V gene. Trimming took off 2 bases at V and 0 bases at J, with 12 bases between the two ends. The chain's CDR3 is CASSLTPSASYEQYF. CDR3 DNA sequence: TGCGCCAGCAGCTTAACGCCTAGCGCCTCCTACGAGCAGTACTTC.

The V gene is TRBV23-1, the J gene TRBJ2-5; 10 bases line up with TRBD1. The J call could be wrong; TRBJ2-7 is a better fit for the DNA end. TRBV23-1 carries the ORF label, with uncertain function. The CDR3 runs to 20 residues. The CDR3 reads CASSQSEIYILTGTGDEQYF. CDR3 DNA: TGCGCCAGCAGTCAATCGGAAATTTATATCCTCACCGGGACAGGGGACGAGCAGTACTTC.

V is TRBV7-3 and J is TRBJ1-2; the match to TRBD1 covers 11 bases. Trimming cost V 4 bases and J 6 bases; bases outside gene matches: 7. Germline assignment: CDR1 SGHTA and CDR2 FQGTGA. CDR3 size: 15 residues. The CDR3 nucleotides read TGTGCCAGCAGCTCACTGGACAGGGGGCAGGATGGCTACACCTTC. It encodes CASSSLDRGQDGYTF.

The chain links TRBV9 to TRBJ2-5; the D gene is possibly TRBD2 (5 bases). The ends were cut back, 0 bases at V and 7 bases at J, with 16 bases in the middle. Germline V gene lookup returns CDR1 SGDLS and CDR2 YYNGEE. The CDR3 length is 15 residues. For the CDR3, the DNA is TGTGCCAGCAGCGTAGTGGCGGGCCGGGTAGGGACCCAGTACTTC. Its translation is CASSVVAGRVGTQYF.

The V and J genes are TRBV28 and TRBJ1-5, with D hard to call. V was pared by 5 bases and J by 5 bases, with 10 bases between. The CDR3 extends over 13 amino acids. The V gene's germline CDR1 is MDHEN and CDR2 SYDVKM. CDR3 loop: CASSPGRDQPQHF. CDR3 coding DNA: TGTGCCAGCAGTCCTGGGCGGGATCAGCCCCAGCATTTT.

This chain links TRBV28 with TRBJ2-2; tentatively, D is TRBD2 (5 bases). The germline V gene encodes CDR1 MDHEN and CDR2 SYDVKM. Trimming took 8 bases from V and 4 from J, leaving 20 bases between them. This CDR3 comprises 16 residues. CDR3 protein: CASVQTRVASTGELFF. The CDR3 DNA reads TGTGCCAGCGTCCAAACTAGGGTCGCGAGCACCGGGGAGCTGTTTTTT.

The chain is built from TRBV12-5 and TRBJ2-3, with TRBD2 as a possible D gene (6 bases). Per the germline V gene, CDR1 is LGHNT and CDR2 is FRNRAP. The CDR3 has 14 amino acids. Here the CDR3 reads CATRRGGGKDTQYF. The CDR3 DNA is TGTGCCACGCGGAGGGGTGGGGGTAAGGATACGCAGTATTTT.

This chain uses TRBV5-6 with TRBJ2-3; TRBD2 is a possible D gene (6 bases). V lost 2 bases to trimming and J lost 2 bases, with 12 bases between them. CDR3 length equals 15 residues. Germline V gene sequence: CDR1 SGHDT, CDR2 YYEEEE. The CDR3 loop reads CASSLWRGLTDTQYF. CDR3 in DNA: TGTGCCAGCAGCTTATGGCGGGGCCTCACAGATACGCAGTATTTT.

The chain recombines TRBV19 with TRBJ1-1; D is perhaps TRBD1 (6 bases). V lost 5 bases, J lost 6 bases, and 25 bases lay in between. Germline CDR1 LNHDA, CDR2 SQIVND (reference sequence). This CDR3 spans 17 amino acids. CDR3 in DNA: TGTGCCAGTAGTCGCCCGGGACAAAACAAGGGTGTCCCTGAAGCTTTCTTT. It encodes CASSRPGQNKGVPEAFF. The whole variable domain, remainder taken from reference TRBV19 and TRBJ1-1, is DGGITQSPKYLFRKEGQNVTLSCEQNLNHDAMYWYRQDPGQGLRLIYYSQIVNDFQKGDIAEGYSVSREKKESFPLTVTSAQKNPTAFYLCASSRPGQNKGVPEAFFGQGTRLTVV.

The V gene is TRBV11-2, the J gene TRBJ2-2, with TRBD2 as a possible D gene (5 bases). V was pared by 7 bases and J by 0 bases, with 15 bases between. The germline V gene has CDR1 SGHAT and CDR2 FQNNGV. CDR3 size: 16 residues. This chain's CDR3 is CASNKRTGTNTGELFF. DNA of the CDR3: TGTGCCAGCAACAAGCGGACCGGGACGAACACCGGGGAGCTGTTTTTT.

This clone was observed a single time. The CDR3 nucleotides are TGCGCCAGCAGTGAACCGACTAGCGGGACTCCCTACGAGCAGTACTTC. Translating it yields CASSEPTSGTPYEQYF. The rearrangement joins TRBV10-2 to TRBJ2-7, with 11 bases identical to TRBD2. CDR3 length equals 16 residues. Trimming took 3 bases from V and 2 from J; bases not matched to a gene: 6. From germline, CDR1 is WSHSY and CDR2 SAAADI.

The gene calls are TRBV5-8 and TRBJ1-4; 7 bases agree with TRBD1. The CDR3 consists of 15 residues. J was trimmed by 5 bases and V by 2 bases; bases with no gene match: 6. Germline V gene sequence: CDR1 SGHTS, CDR2 YDEGEE. The CDR3 DNA reads as TGTGCCAGCAGCTTCCGGGACAGAGCAAATGAAAAACTGTTTTTT. Amino acids: CASSFRDRANEKLFF.

The V gene is TRBV5-1, the J gene TRBJ1-3; TRBD1 matches at 7 bases. Germline V gene sequence: CDR1 SGHRS, CDR2 YFSETQ. The V segment lost 4 bases and the J segment 0 bases; nucleotides outside the gene matches: 10. There are 17 residues in the CDR3. Here the CDR3 DNA reads TGCGCCAGCAGCCCCGGGACAGACATTTACTCTGGAAACACCATATATTTT. Its translation: CASSPGTDIYSGNTIYF.

The chain has TRBV2 and TRBJ1-6; no clear D gene. V lost 4 bases, J lost 10 bases, and 14 bases lay in between. Germline CDR1 and CDR2: SNHLY and FYNNEI. The length of the CDR3 is 14 residues. CDR3 in DNA: TGTGCCAGCAGTGTGGAGGAAGGACGCTCACCCCTCCACTTT. Amino acid sequence: CASSVEEGRSPLHF.

The chain is built from TRBV18 and TRBJ2-2; the match to TRBD1 covers 9 bases. CDR3 length: 15 amino acids. J was trimmed by 4 bases and V by 6 bases; bases with no gene match: 6. Germline lookup yields CDR1 KGHSH and CDR2 LQKENI. CDR3 sequence (DNA): TGTGCCAGCTCTCACATGGACAGGGGCACCGGGGAGCTGTTTTTT. Residues: CASSHMDRGTGELFF. Variable domain in full (rest from reference TRBV18 and TRBJ2-2): NAGVMQNPRHLVRRRGQEARLRCSPMKGHSHVYWYRQLPEEGLKFMVYLQKENIIDESGMPKERFSAEFPKEGPSILRIQQVVRGDSAAYFCASSHMDRGTGELFFGEGSRLTVL.

The V and J genes are TRBV7-2 and TRBJ2-3; D is perhaps TRBD2 (6 bases). V lost 2 bases and J lost 0, with 18 bases in between. This CDR3 contains 18 residues. CDR1 and CDR2 (germline): SGHTA, FQGNSA. The CDR3 coding sequence is TGTGCCAGCAGCTTACGACGGGGGATCCGTTTTAGCACAGATACGCAGTATTTT. It is translated as CASSLRRGIRFSTDTQYF.